The source of this T cell receptor beta chain is a study of cytomegalovirus exposure and HLA in healthy donors. After removal of 5 bases from V and 5 bases from J, the junction contained 13 bases not matched to a gene. CDR3 length equals 17 residues. CDR1 SGHTA and CDR2 FQGNSA come from the germline V gene. PCR involved 60 Vbeta and 13 Jbeta primers. Using immunoSEQ multiplex PCR, the repertoire was profiled, and TCRdb retains in-frame clones only, with some absent. The sample has approximately 140,000 clones, 73% seen once. This TCR came from a woman younger than 35 in good health and CMV-seronegative. Input material: PBMCs. This chain uses TRBV7-2 with TRBJ2-1, with 9 bases aligning to TRBD1. CDR3 nucleotides: TGTGCCAGCAGCCCATTGAGACCGGGACAGGGCGACAATGAGCAGTTCTTC. The encoded protein is CASSPLRPGQGDNEQFF.